This T cell receptor (beta chain) was obtained from a study of preoperative IRX-2 immunotherapy in early breast cancer (dated by TCRdb to 2018 to 2020). Note on this clone: Its antigen has not been determined. No quality values exist for individual bases; no much larger clone is one base distant.

CDR1 and CDR2 (SGHRS, YFSETQ) derive from the germline V gene. Including cysteine and phenylalanine, the CDR3 has 14 amino acids. The sequence is cut down to CDR3 DNA, 42 bases in frame from base 1. V is pared back by 4 bases and J by 0 bases, with 11 bases lying between the germline termini. Taken with the paper, the label for treatment or condition translates to: preoperative locoregional IRX-2 cytokine immunotherapy. The samples were obtained from a phase Ib study that tested preoperative, locoregional IRX-2 cytokine immunotherapy meant to prime immune responses. Donors were patients with early-stage breast cancer who received IRX-2 before surgery. The protocol used for the library was the immunoSEQ multiplex PCR assay. TCRdb's version of the immuneACCESS table is confined to in-frame rearrangements and falls short of the full clone set. An unresolved V gene accounts for under half of the shortfall where checked; the remainder is of unknown origin. Across this sample there are fewer than 30,000 clones, with around 90% seen only once. The ten largest account for around 8.9% of the sample.

The rearranged chain carries TRBV5-1 and TRBJ2-7, with no confident D gene call. The specimen was collected from a patient treated with IRX-2 immunotherapy. The sequence was obtained from a human donor with breast cancer. The nucleotide sequence reads as follows: TGCGCCAGCAGCACCGTTGCGCTCTCCTACGAGCAGTACTTC. Its translation is CASSTVALSYEQYF.